This is a list of T cell receptor beta chains from one sample in a study of cytomegalovirus exposure and HLA in healthy donors. The repertoire was sequenced with immunoSEQ multiplex PCR; TCRdb's copy has only in-frame clones and lacks some. The sample carries roughly 100,000 clones, 66% recorded once. The sequenced sample consisted of PBMCs. These receptors were collected from a woman aged 45-59 years in good health and CMV-seronegative. The CDR3 runs from the conserved cysteine through the conserved F or W. D genes are given only for firm matches. Clone size is not always given. Where it is, it says once, few, many or a class for expanded clones.

CDR3aa: CASSEVITEAFF
CDR3nt: TGTGCCAGCAGTGAAGTTATCACTGAAGCTTTCTTT
v_gene: TRBV6-1
j_gene: TRBJ1-1
d_gene: -
abundance: few

CDR3aa: CASLEGSYNEQFF
CDR3nt: TGTGCCAGCTTGGAGGGCTCCTACAATGAGCAGTTCTTC
v_gene: TRBV5-6
j_gene: TRBJ2-1
d_gene: -
abundance: -

CDR3aa: CASSPPGVLKETQYF
CDR3nt: TGTGCCAGCTCACCCCCCGGGGTACTAAAAGAGACCCAGTACTTC
v_gene: TRBV18
j_gene: TRBJ2-5
d_gene: -
abundance: -

CDR3aa: CASSWTTSGSREQFF
CDR3nt: TGTGCCAGCAGCTGGACGACTAGCGGGAGCCGGGAGCAGTTCTTC
v_gene: TRBV5-6
j_gene: TRBJ2-1
d_gene: TRBD2
abundance: -

CDR3aa: CASSDIQGATNEKLFF
CDR3nt: TGTGCCAGCAGTGATATCCAGGGGGCAACTAATGAAAAACTGTTTTTT
v_gene: TRBV2
j_gene: TRBJ1-4
d_gene: TRBD1
abundance: -

CDR3aa: CASSLLGADGELFF
CDR3nt: TGTGCCAGCAGTTTATTGGGGGCAGACGGGGAGCTGTTTTTT
v_gene: TRBV28
j_gene: TRBJ2-2
d_gene: -
abundance: once

CDR3aa: CAGSLAKWRQGASYGYTF
CDR3nt: TGTGCCGGCAGCTTGGCCAAATGGCGGCAGGGGGCGAGTTATGGCTACACCTTC
v_gene: TRBV5-6
j_gene: TRBJ1-2
d_gene: TRBD1
abundance: -

CDR3aa: CASSPPGADTQYF
CDR3nt: TGTGCCAGCTCACCACCGGGGGCCGATACGCAGTATTTT
v_gene: TRBV18
j_gene: TRBJ2-3
d_gene: -
abundance: -

CDR3aa: CASSLRTGGVSSGNTIYF
CDR3nt: TGCGCCAGCAGCTTACGAACAGGGGGCGTTAGCTCTGGAAACACCATATATTTT
v_gene: TRBV5-1
j_gene: TRBJ1-3
d_gene: TRBD1
abundance: -

CDR3aa: CASRGGLYNEQFF
CDR3nt: TGTGCCAGCAGGGGAGGACTCTACAATGAGCAGTTCTTC
v_gene: TRBV6-5
j_gene: TRBJ2-1
d_gene: -
abundance: -

CDR3aa: CASSPQAQVTNSPLHF
CDR3nt: TGTGCCAGCTCACCACAAGCCCAAGTAACGAATTCACCCCTCCACTTT
v_gene: TRBV18
j_gene: TRBJ1-6
d_gene: -
abundance: -

CDR3aa: CASSSGLAGATQYF
CDR3nt: TGTGCCAGCAGTTCCGGACTAGCGGGTGCGACCCAGTACTTC
v_gene: TRBV28
j_gene: TRBJ2-5
d_gene: TRBD2
abundance: few

CDR3aa: CASSGQGRTEAFF
CDR3nt: TGTGCCAGCAGCGGACAGGGAAGAACTGAAGCTTTCTTT
v_gene: TRBV11-2
j_gene: TRBJ1-1
d_gene: TRBD1
abundance: -

CDR3aa: CASGAPGVNTEAFF
CDR3nt: TGTGCTAGTGGTGCCCCCGGGGTGAACACTGAAGCTTTCTTT
v_gene: TRBV12-5
j_gene: TRBJ1-1
d_gene: -
abundance: -

CDR3aa: CASRLRGLNNEQFF
CDR3nt: TGTGCCAGCAGGCTCAGGGGGCTGAACAATGAGCAGTTCTTC
v_gene: TRBV7-9
j_gene: TRBJ2-1
d_gene: TRBD1
abundance: -

CDR3aa: CASSLEAGPVAEAFF
CDR3nt: TGTGCCAGCAGCTTAGAGGCAGGCCCCGTAGCTGAAGCTTTCTTT
v_gene: TRBV7-2
j_gene: TRBJ1-1
d_gene: -
abundance: -

CDR3aa: CASSREAVRELFF
CDR3nt: TGTGCCAGTAGTAGGGAGGCGGTGAGGGAGCTGTTTTTT
v_gene: TRBV19
j_gene: TRBJ2-2
d_gene: -
abundance: -

CDR3aa: CASSTPGQGADGYTF
CDR3nt: TGCGCCAGCAGCACCCCCGGACAGGGGGCTGATGGCTACACCTTC
v_gene: TRBV5-1
j_gene: TRBJ1-2
d_gene: TRBD1
abundance: -

CDR3aa: CASSGPTVPTDQFSYEQYF
CDR3nt: TGTGCCAGCAGTGGCCCCACCGTTCCGACAGACCAGTTCTCCTACGAGCAGTACTTC
v_gene: TRBV2
j_gene: TRBJ2-7
d_gene: -
abundance: -

CDR3aa: CASRGQHYEQYF
CDR3nt: TGCGCCAGCAGAGGACAGCACTACGAGCAGTACTTC
v_gene: TRBV4-1
j_gene: TRBJ2-7
d_gene: -
abundance: -

CDR3aa: CASSLARSYNEQFF
CDR3nt: TGTGCCAGCAGTTTAGCTAGATCCTACAATGAGCAGTTCTTC
v_gene: TRBV27
j_gene: TRBJ2-1
d_gene: -
abundance: -

CDR3aa: CASSLERTSGSGFF
CDR3nt: TGTGCCAGCAGCTTAGAGAGGACTAGCGGGAGTGGGTTCTTC
v_gene: TRBV7-2
j_gene: TRBJ2-1
d_gene: TRBD2
abundance: -

CDR3aa: CASTTHLAGVAKNIQYF
CDR3nt: TGTGCCAGCACCACGCACCTAGCGGGAGTAGCCAAAAACATTCAGTACTTC
v_gene: TRBV27
j_gene: TRBJ2-4
d_gene: TRBD2
abundance: -

CDR3aa: CASSPSSPGELFF
CDR3nt: TGTGCCAGCAGCCCTAGCTCCCCCGGGGAGCTGTTTTTT
v_gene: TRBV7-3
j_gene: TRBJ2-2
d_gene: -
abundance: once

CDR3aa: CASSWGQVYGYTF
CDR3nt: TGTGCCAGCAGCTGGGGACAGGTTTATGGCTACACCTTC
v_gene: TRBV14
j_gene: TRBJ1-2
d_gene: TRBD1
abundance: -

CDR3aa: CASSFETGRPDTQYF
CDR3nt: TGTGCCAGCAGCTTCGAGACAGGACGGCCAGATACGCAGTATTTT
v_gene: TRBV7-8
j_gene: TRBJ2-3
d_gene: -
abundance: few

CDR3aa: CASSWGQGGTGELFF
CDR3nt: TGTGCCAGCAGCTGGGGACAGGGGGGAACCGGGGAGCTGTTTTTT
v_gene: TRBV5-6
j_gene: TRBJ2-2
d_gene: TRBD1
abundance: -

CDR3aa: CASSYLVGGPGYGYTF
CDR3nt: TGTGCCAGCAGTTACCTGGTGGGGGGACCCGGCTATGGCTACACCTTC
v_gene: TRBV6-5
j_gene: TRBJ1-2
d_gene: -
abundance: -

CDR3aa: CASSYGRGPGANVLTF
CDR3nt: TGTGCCAGCAGTTACGGCAGGGGGCCTGGGGCCAACGTCCTGACTTTC
v_gene: TRBV28
j_gene: TRBJ2-6
d_gene: TRBD1
abundance: -

CDR3aa: CASSEVSGRVSYEQYF
CDR3nt: TGTGCCAGCAGTGAAGTCAGCGGGAGGGTCTCCTACGAGCAGTACTTC
v_gene: TRBV6-1
j_gene: TRBJ2-7
d_gene: TRBD2
abundance: -

CDR3aa: CASSGGGGETQYF
CDR3nt: TGTGCCTCTAGCGGGGGAGGGGGGGAGACCCAGTACTTC
v_gene: TRBV30
j_gene: TRBJ2-5
d_gene: TRBD2
abundance: -

CDR3aa: CTSSQRTGSHGVYNSPLHF
CDR3nt: TGCACCAGCAGCCAAAGGACAGGGAGCCATGGGGTCTATAATTCACCCCTCCACTTT
v_gene: TRBV1
j_gene: TRBJ1-6
d_gene: -
abundance: -

CDR3aa: CASRILAGRGQYF
CDR3nt: TGTGCCAGCAGGATCCTAGCGGGAAGGGGGCAGTACTTC
v_gene: TRBV2
j_gene: TRBJ2-7
d_gene: TRBD2
abundance: -

CDR3aa: CASSRVRETQYF
CDR3nt: TGTGCCAGCAGCAGGGTGCGAGAGACCCAGTACTTC
v_gene: TRBV6-6
j_gene: TRBJ2-5
d_gene: -
abundance: -

CDR3aa: CAWTSGTRREAFF
CDR3nt: TGTGCCTGGACCAGCGGGACGCGACGCGAAGCTTTCTTT
v_gene: TRBV30
j_gene: TRBJ1-1
d_gene: -
abundance: -

CDR3aa: CASSDSNTSTAPSYEQYF
CDR3nt: TGTGCCAGCAGTGACTCGAATACTTCGACAGCTCCCTCCTACGAGCAGTACTTC
v_gene: TRBV6-4
j_gene: TRBJ2-7
d_gene: -
abundance: few

CDR3aa: CASSAQGDYGYTF
CDR3nt: TGTGCCAGCAGTGCACAGGGGGACTATGGCTACACCTTC
v_gene: TRBV6-1
j_gene: TRBJ1-2
d_gene: TRBD1
abundance: -

CDR3aa: CASGLAGDNEQFF
CDR3nt: TGTGCCAGCGGTCTAGCGGGCGACAATGAGCAGTTCTTC
v_gene: TRBV7-3
j_gene: TRBJ2-1
d_gene: TRBD2
abundance: -

CDR3aa: CASNRYQGDYTF
CDR3nt: TGTGCCAGCAACCGATACCAGGGGGACTACACCTTC
v_gene: TRBV6-6
j_gene: TRBJ1-2
d_gene: TRBD1
abundance: -

CDR3aa: CASSLSGSGETQYF
CDR3nt: TGTGCCAGCAGCCTGAGCGGGAGTGGAGAGACCCAGTACTTC
v_gene: TRBV7-2
j_gene: TRBJ2-5
d_gene: TRBD2
abundance: -

CDR3aa: CASSRILGDTQYF
CDR3nt: TGCGCCAGCAGCAGGATTCTAGGAGATACGCAGTATTTT
v_gene: TRBV5-1
j_gene: TRBJ2-3
d_gene: -
abundance: -

CDR3aa: CASSTGGKMNTEAFF
CDR3nt: TGTGCCAGTAGCACAGGGGGGAAAATGAACACTGAAGCTTTCTTT
v_gene: TRBV19
j_gene: TRBJ1-1
d_gene: TRBD1
abundance: once

CDR3aa: CASSVSSRPPNEQFF
CDR3nt: TGTGCCAGCAGCGTAAGTAGCCGGCCCCCCAATGAGCAGTTCTTC
v_gene: TRBV9
j_gene: TRBJ2-1
d_gene: -
abundance: -

CDR3aa: CASSLAKEDEQFF
CDR3nt: TGTGCCAGCAGCTTAGCCAAGGAGGACGAGCAGTTCTTC
v_gene: TRBV7-3
j_gene: TRBJ2-1
d_gene: -
abundance: -

CDR3aa: CASSRGQEALYGYTF
CDR3nt: TGTGCCAGCAGCCGAGGACAGGAGGCCCTATATGGCTACACCTTC
v_gene: TRBV7-9
j_gene: TRBJ1-2
d_gene: TRBD1
abundance: -